Below, 27 T cell receptor beta chains from the same sample are listed, as sequenced in a study of regulatory dendritic cells for organ transplantation. Repertoires were generated with immunoSEQ multiplex PCR, while TCRdb's copy carries only in-frame clones and drops some. The sample lists more than 35,000 clones, about 93% occurring once. Sequenced sample: naive CD8+ T cells from blood. Subset defined: CD45RA+ naive T cells. The receptors were gathered from a human donor in good health.

The V gene is TRBV5-4, the J gene TRBJ2-1; D gene ambiguous. V lost 5 bases, J lost 5 bases, and 8 bases lay in between. The CDR3 runs 12 residues. From germline, CDR1 is SGHNT and CDR2 YYREEE (reference sequence). The CDR3 sequence: CASSTSDNEQFF. DNA for the CDR3: TGTGCCAGCAGTACTTCAGACAATGAGCAGTTCTTC.

This chain joins TRBV7-9 and TRBJ2-6; TRBD1 is a possible D gene (6 bases). The CDR3 is made up of 17 amino acids. The germline CDR1 and CDR2 sequences are SEHNR and FQNEAQ (reference sequence). With 5 bases removed from V and 2 bases from J, the gap between germline ends came to 16 bases. CDR3 protein: CASSHRAGVTGANVLTF. CDR3 bases: TGTGCCAGCAGCCACAGGGCCGGAGTCACTGGGGCCAACGTCCTGACTTTC.

The CDR3 DNA reads TGTGCCAGCAGCCAAGATTTAGCGAACTATGGCTACACCTTC. Its protein is CASSQDLANYGYTF. The rearrangement uses TRBV4-2 and TRBJ1-2; D not certain. There are 14 residues in the CDR3. Trimming stripped 0 bases from V and 2 bases from J, with 7 bases between. CDR1 is LGHNA and CDR2 is YNFKEQ in the germline V gene.

The CDR3 is CASSPGAGANTEAFF. The CDR3 DNA sequence: TGTGCCAGCAGCCCAGGGGCGGGAGCGAACACTGAAGCTTTCTTT. This chain connects TRBV4-2 to TRBJ1-1; D is perhaps TRBD1 (6 bases). V was cut by 4 bases and J by 1 base, with 13 bases left in between. Germline V lookup: CDR1 LGHNA, CDR2 YNFKEQ. The CDR3 runs to 15 residues.

This clone was seen once. The chain combines TRBV11-2 with TRBJ1-1; D might be TRBD1 (5 bases). CDR3 length: 15 residues. The V gene's germline CDR1 is SGHAT and CDR2 FQNNGV. Trimming took 2 bases from V and 11 from J, leaving 21 bases between them. For the CDR3, the DNA is TGTGCCAGCAGCTTAAGGGGCCCAGGATATAATGAGGCTTTCTTT. It codes for CASSLRGPGYNEAFF.

The V call is TRBV11-2, the J call TRBJ1-6; unclear D gene. V lost 5 bases, J lost 9 bases, and 8 bases lay in between. The CDR3 runs to 12 residues. The germline V gene has CDR1 SGHAT and CDR2 FQNNGV. The CDR3 here is CASSQSASPLHF. DNA for the CDR3: TGTGCCAGCAGCCAATCTGCTTCACCCCTCCACTTT.

The chain employs TRBV11-2 and TRBJ2-1; 8 bases match TRBD1. This CDR3 is built from 15 residues. V was pared by 1 base and J by 5 bases, with 4 bases of the junction left unmatched. CDR1 SGHAT and CDR2 FQNNGV come from the germline V gene. This CDR3 is CASSLGTGPHNEQFF. As DNA, the CDR3 is TGTGCCAGCAGCTTAGGGACAGGGCCCCACAATGAGCAGTTCTTC.

The rearrangement joins TRBV7-8 to TRBJ2-5; no definite D call. The CDR3 totals 12 residues. The germline gives CDR1 SGHVS, CDR2 FQNEAQ. The V end lost 5 bases, the J end lost 5 bases, and 9 bases lay between the germline ends. The CDR3 DNA reads as TGTGCCAGCAGCGCGTCGAGTGAGACCCAGTACTTC. This sequence encodes CASSASSETQYF.

This clone appeared once. The chain employs TRBV5-4 and TRBJ2-1; weak D call: TRBD2 (5 bases). The CDR3 has 13 amino acids. Trimming pared 10 bases from V and 4 bases from J, leaving 15 bases between. Germline values: CDR1 SGHNT, CDR2 YYREEE (reference sequence). The CDR3 here is CASSGFRYNEQFF. The DNA for the CDR3 is TGTGCCTCATCGGGGTTCCGATACAATGAGCAGTTCTTC. Filled out from reference TRBV5-4 and TRBJ2-1, the complete variable domain reads ETGVTQSPTHLIKTRGQQVTLRCSSQSGHNTVSWYQQALGQGPQFIFQYYREEENGRGNFPPRFSGLQFPNYSSELNVNALELDDSALYLCASSGFRYNEQFFGPGTRLTVL.

This chain joins TRBV6-5 and TRBJ2-7; 8 bases fit TRBD2. CDR3 length: 15 residues. Trimming at V came to 0 bases and at J to 5 bases, leaving 6 bases not matched to a gene. Germline values: CDR1 MNHEY, CDR2 SVGAGI. CDR3 residues: CASSYSSGSNHEQYF. The CDR3 nucleotides are TGTGCCAGCAGTTACTCAAGCGGGAGTAACCACGAGCAGTACTTC.

The V call is TRBV25-1, the J call TRBJ1-2; 7 bases map to TRBD1. The V segment lost 4 bases and the J segment 8 bases; nucleotides outside the gene matches: 1. CDR3 length: 11 amino acids. Germline assignment: CDR1 MGHDK and CDR2 SYGVNS. CDR3 region: CASSAGQGYTF. In nucleotides, the CDR3 is TGTGCCAGCAGTGCGGGACAGGGCTACACCTTC.

V usage is TRBV19 and J usage is TRBJ2-1, with 9 nucleotides matching TRBD2. The length of the CDR3 is 14 residues. V gave up 7 bases and J gave up 5 bases; unmatched junction bases: 6. Germline CDR1 and CDR2: LNHDA and SQIVND (reference sequence). CDR3 residues: CASTSGIAHNEQFF. Here the CDR3 DNA reads TGTGCCAGTACTAGCGGGATTGCCCACAATGAGCAGTTCTTC.

The chain uses TRBV7-2 and TRBJ2-1; 9 bases align to TRBD2. Germline assignment: CDR1 SGHTA and CDR2 FQGNSA. The CDR3 covers 14 residues. J lost 8 bases, V lost 3 bases, and 5 bases had no gene match. The CDR3 here is CASSFLAGVYEQFF. Written as DNA, the CDR3 is TGTGCCAGCAGCTTTTTAGCGGGAGTTTATGAGCAGTTCTTC.

The sample holds one count of this clone. The gene calls are TRBV9 and TRBJ2-1; 7 bases agree with TRBD1. The germline CDR1 and CDR2 sequences are SGDLS and YYNGEE. The V and J ends lost 0 bases and 7 bases, in that order; junction bases with no gene match: 7. CDR3 length: 15 residues. CDR3 coding DNA: TGTGCCAGCAGCGTAGCTGGGGCGACAGGGAATGAGCAGTTCTTC. Its translation is CASSVAGATGNEQFF. Drawing the rest from reference TRBV9 and TRBJ2-1, the complete variable domain is DSGVTQTPKHLITATGQRVTLRCSPRSGDLSVYWYQQSLDQGLQFLIQYYNGEERAKGNILERFSAQQFPDLHSELNLSSLELGDSALYFCASSVAGATGNEQFFGPGTRLTVL.

CDR3 DNA: TGTGCCAGCAGCTTAGACTGGACAGGGTCCCCCGGGGAGCTGTTTTTT. It yields the protein CASSLDWTGSPGELFF. The chain employs TRBV11-2 and TRBJ2-2; 8 bases line up with TRBD1. Germline V gives CDR1 SGHAT, CDR2 FQNNGV. The CDR3 length is 16 residues. V lost 0 bases, J lost 6 bases, and 6 bases stayed unmatched.

This chain links TRBV6-5 with TRBJ2-7, with D possibly matching TRBD1 (5 bases). Trimming left V 0 bases short and J 3 bases short, with 9 bases between. Germline CDR1 MNHEY, CDR2 SVGAGI. The CDR3 length is 14 residues. The DNA for the CDR3 is TGTGCCAGCAGTTACTCCGACAGATACTACGAGCAGTACTTC. The encoded protein is CASSYSDRYYEQYF.

The J gene is TRBJ1-4, the V gene TRBV11-2, with a possible D match to TRBD1 (5 bases). Germline CDR1 and CDR2: SGHAT and FQNNGV. Trimming took off 5 bases at V and 0 bases at J, with 10 bases between the two ends. This CDR3 is 15 amino acids long. CDR3: CASSPDSATNEKLFF. In DNA form, the CDR3 reads TGTGCCAGCAGCCCTGACAGTGCAACTAATGAAAAACTGTTTTTT.

J is TRBJ2-7 and V is TRBV4-1, with 8 bases aligning to TRBD1. The V and J ends lost 1 base and 0 bases, in that order; junction bases with no gene match: 2. CDR1 MGHRA and CDR2 YSYEKL come from the germline V gene. The CDR3 sequence is 15 residues long. The CDR3 DNA sequence: TGCGCCAGCAGCCAAGGCGGGACAGGCTCCTACGAGCAGTACTTC. Translation: CASSQGGTGSYEQYF.

CDR3 in DNA: TGTGCCAGCAGTTCTACTCGGGGGGGCGGCGAAAAACTGTTTTTT. Protein sequence: CASSSTRGGGEKLFF. The chain is built from TRBV9 and TRBJ1-4; a possible D gene is TRBD1 (6 bases). Trimming removed 5 bases at V and 8 bases at J, with 19 bases between. Germline CDR1 reads SGDLS; CDR2 reads YYNGEE. This CDR3 region has 15 residues.

This sequence joins TRBV7-9 and TRBJ2-4; D is unresolved. Per the germline V gene, CDR1 is SEHNR and CDR2 is FQNEAQ (reference sequence). This CDR3 comprises 17 residues. The V gene lost 5 bases and the J gene lost 0 bases, with 17 bases spanning the gap. The chain's CDR3 is CASSPIRAEIAKNIQYF. CDR3 nucleotide sequence: TGTGCCAGCAGCCCCATCCGGGCAGAAATAGCCAAAAACATTCAGTACTTC.

This clone was found once. The chain links TRBV5-4 to TRBJ2-7, with a possible D match to TRBD1 (7 bases). Germline-derived CDR1 and CDR2 are SGHNT and YYREEE (reference sequence). Trimming pared 4 bases from V and 4 bases from J, leaving 12 bases between. The CDR3 loop spans 13 amino acids. The CDR3 DNA reads as TGTGCCAGCAGCCTCCCAGGGGGGTACGAGCAGTACTTC. Translation: CASSLPGGYEQYF.

This chain uses TRBV30 with TRBJ1-1, with D possibly being TRBD1 (6 bases). The CDR3 length is 13 residues. Germline loops: CDR1 GTSNPN, CDR2 SVGIG (reference sequence). V was pared by 1 base and J by 4 bases, with 10 bases between. The CDR3 reads CAWSAGGSTEAFF. The CDR3 DNA reads TGTGCCTGGAGTGCGGGGGGCAGCACTGAAGCTTTCTTT.

This sequence joins TRBV27 and TRBJ2-7, with D possibly being TRBD2 (6 bases). The CDR3 is made up of 17 amino acids. V lost 5 bases, J lost 1 base, and 21 bases lay in between. Looked up from germline, CDR1 is MNHEY and CDR2 is SMNVEV (reference sequence). The CDR3: CASSPSLPGLSSYEQYF. CDR3 bases: TGTGCCAGCAGTCCTAGCCTCCCGGGACTGAGTTCCTACGAGCAGTACTTC.

The rearrangement links TRBV4-1 to TRBJ2-1; D is possibly TRBD2 (5 bases). The length of the CDR3 is 18 residues. V dropped 0 bases and J dropped 5 bases, with 20 bases sitting between them. Looked up from germline, CDR1 is MGHRA and CDR2 is YSYEKL. The CDR3 DNA sequence: TGCGCCAGCAGCCAAGATCCCATCGGGCTTCCACTAGACAATGAGCAGTTCTTC. Translation: CASSQDPIGLPLDNEQFF.

This clone was found once. CDR3 in amino acids: CASSTTVRGEREQYF. The CDR3 region has the DNA TGTGCCAGCAGCACAACGGTTAGGGGGGAACGCGAGCAGTACTTC. J is TRBJ2-7 and V is TRBV7-9; D assignment may be TRBD1 or TRBD2 (6 bases each). From germline, CDR1 is SEHNR and CDR2 FQNEAQ (reference sequence). There are 15 residues in the CDR3. Trimming removed 5 bases at V and 6 bases at J, with 20 bases between.

This chain joins TRBV7-9 and TRBJ2-7, with 10 nucleotides matching TRBD2. The ends lost 4 bases at V and 6 bases at J; junction bases unmatched: 6. Germline lookup yields CDR1 SEHNR and CDR2 FQNEAQ (reference sequence). There are 14 residues in the CDR3. CDR3 nucleotides: TGTGCCAGCAGCTCCACTAGCGGGAAGGCCGAGCAGTACTTC. Translating it yields CASSSTSGKAEQYF.

The rearrangement joins TRBV2 to TRBJ2-2; TRBD2 might be the D (6 bases). The CDR3 runs to 15 residues. V was pared by 7 bases and J by 2 bases, with 14 bases between. CDR1 and CDR2 from the germline V gene are SNHLY and FYNNEI. The CDR3 nucleotides read TGTGCCAGCATCCGTAGCGGCCTAAACACCGGGGAGCTGTTTTTT. Protein: CASIRSGLNTGELFF.